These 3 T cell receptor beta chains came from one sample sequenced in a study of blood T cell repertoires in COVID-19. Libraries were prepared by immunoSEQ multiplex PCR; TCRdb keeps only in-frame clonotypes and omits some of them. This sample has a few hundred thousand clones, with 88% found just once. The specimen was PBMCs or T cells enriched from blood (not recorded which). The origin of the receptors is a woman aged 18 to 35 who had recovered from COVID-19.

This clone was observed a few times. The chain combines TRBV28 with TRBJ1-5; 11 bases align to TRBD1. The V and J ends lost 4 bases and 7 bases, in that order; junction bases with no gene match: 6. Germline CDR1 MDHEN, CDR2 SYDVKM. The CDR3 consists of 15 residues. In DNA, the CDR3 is TGTGCCAGCAGTTGGACAGGGGGCCTGAGGCAGCCCCAGCATTTT. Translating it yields CASSWTGGLRQPQHF.

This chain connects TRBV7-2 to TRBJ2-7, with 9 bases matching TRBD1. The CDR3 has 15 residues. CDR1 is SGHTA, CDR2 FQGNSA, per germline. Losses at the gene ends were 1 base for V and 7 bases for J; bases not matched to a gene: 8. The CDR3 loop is CASSLDRDRASEQYF. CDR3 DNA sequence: TGTGCCAGCAGCTTAGACCGGGACAGGGCTTCAGAGCAGTACTTC.

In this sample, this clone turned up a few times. DNA for the CDR3: TGTGCCAGCAGTTTATTTGCGGGACAGGGGGGTGGCTACACCTTC. Protein: CASSLFAGQGGGYTF. The chain links TRBV28 to TRBJ1-2, with TRBD1 matching 11 bases. With 1 base clipped from V and 7 bases from J, the junction kept 5 bases outside the gene matches. This CDR3 has 15 residues. Per germline, CDR1 MDHEN and CDR2 SYDVKM.